This TCR beta chain is drawn from a study of cytomegalovirus exposure and HLA in healthy donors. Across the whole study: The roughly 130 validation repertoires were reported in a later analysis to have been generated on the same platform as the roughly 720 first-cohort repertoires. Broader study findings: Specific recognition of CMV antigens was confirmed in vitro for a few chains (all CMV-associated).

TCRdb's copy holds only in-frame clones and misses some; the assay was immunoSEQ multiplex PCR. The sample consists of approximately 190,000 clones, 65% to 90% of them appearing once. V was clipped by 6 bases and J by 4 bases, with 23 bases between them. CDR1 is ENHRY, CDR2 SYGVKD, per germline. The CDR3 loop spans 17 amino acids. About this clone itself: Its antigen is still unknown.

The receptor comes from a woman aged 30 to 39 in good health and CMV-seropositive. The chain is built from TRBV10-3 and TRBJ2-3; D might be TRBD2 (6 bases). Sequencing was carried out using PBMCs. CDR3 region: CAIRKSNWREQADTQYF. Written as DNA, the CDR3 is TGTGCCATCAGAAAGAGCAACTGGAGGGAACAGGCAGATACGCAGTATTTT.